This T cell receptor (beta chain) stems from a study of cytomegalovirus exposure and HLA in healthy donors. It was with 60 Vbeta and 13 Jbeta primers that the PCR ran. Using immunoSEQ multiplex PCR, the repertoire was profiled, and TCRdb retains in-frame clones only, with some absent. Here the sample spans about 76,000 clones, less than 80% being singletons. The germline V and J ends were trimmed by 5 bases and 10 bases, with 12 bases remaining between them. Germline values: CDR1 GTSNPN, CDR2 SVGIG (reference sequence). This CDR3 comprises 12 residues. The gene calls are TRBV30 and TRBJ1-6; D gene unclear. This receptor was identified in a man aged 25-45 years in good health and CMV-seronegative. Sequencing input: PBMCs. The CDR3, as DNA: TGTGCCTGGGGCAGCAGCGCATCACCCCTCCACTTT. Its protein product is CAWGSSASPLHF.